The 4 T cell receptor beta chains below come from one sample, sequenced in a study of beta chain features in type 1 diabetes. The study reverse transcribed the entire isolated RNA, so it sequenced expressed TCRB transcripts. Assay: immunoSEQ multiplex PCR; the TCRdb copy retains only in-frame clones and omits some. The table records 350,000 to 450,000 clones, approximately 15% of them present only once. Material for sequencing was naive CD4+ T cells from blood. These receptors all come from a man aged 25 to 40 in good health.

This chain links TRBV27 with TRBJ1-2; D possibly corresponds to TRBD1 (5 bases). CDR1 is MNHEY and CDR2 is SMNVEV in the germline V gene (reference sequence). This CDR3 comprises 15 residues. V was trimmed by 2 bases and J by 1 base, leaving 11 bases between them. The CDR3 is CASSLRRQRNYGYTF. CDR3 coding DNA: TGTGCCAGCAGTTTACGTCGACAGCGTAACTATGGCTACACCTTC.

The V and J genes are TRBV9 and TRBJ1-6; D unresolved. The CDR3 sequence is 14 residues long. In germline, CDR1 is SGDLS, CDR2 YYNGEE. V was shortened by 2 bases and J by 11 bases, with 14 bases between the two germline ends. The CDR3 spells CASSVLAGTTPLHF. CDR3 bases: TGTGCCAGCAGCGTCTTGGCAGGAACTACACCCCTCCACTTT.

V is TRBV7-9 and J is TRBJ2-2; no clear D gene. Germline V gene sequence: CDR1 SEHNR, CDR2 FQNEAQ (reference sequence). V lost 3 bases, J lost 3 bases, and 14 bases lay in between. The CDR3 spans 16 residues. This chain's CDR3 is CASSLDRWADTGELFF. For the CDR3, the DNA is TGTGCCAGCAGCTTGGATAGGTGGGCGGACACCGGGGAGCTGTTTTTT.

The rearrangement joins TRBV29-1 to TRBJ1-1, with D possibly being TRBD1 (5 bases). This CDR3 spans 13 amino acids. Germline CDR1 SQVTM, CDR2 ANQGSEA. Trimming took off 1 base at V and 0 bases at J, with 6 bases between the two ends. The CDR3 reads CSVEGGVNTEAFF. The CDR3 coding sequence is TGCAGCGTTGAAGGGGGCGTGAACACTGAAGCTTTCTTT.